One sample yielded the 32 T cell receptor beta chains listed below, sequenced in a study of a mutant IDH1 vaccine in newly diagnosed glioma. The repertoire was sequenced with immunoSEQ multiplex PCR; TCRdb's copy has only in-frame clones and lacks some. This table has about 36,000 clones, 80% appearing once. These receptors have no known antigen. Described time point: week 11, during vaccination. Topical imiquimod was applied with each vaccine dose, which held 300 ug of mutant IDH1 20-mer peptide. This sample comprised peripheral blood mononuclear cells (PBMCs), obtained from a glioma patient whose treatment included an IDH1 peptide vaccine. The receptors were sampled from a woman aged 25-40 years with glioma. Some clones in this sample may be carry-over from other donors' samples.

This chain connects TRBV27 to TRBJ2-1, with unresolved D. Trimming shortened V by 4 bases and J by 4 bases, and 11 bases separated the two germline ends. The CDR3 sequence is 14 residues long. CDR1 and CDR2 from the germline V gene are MNHEY and SMNVEV (reference sequence). The CDR3 spells CASSSLGEYNEQFF. In DNA form, the CDR3 reads TGTGCCAGCAGTTCGTTAGGAGAGTACAATGAGCAGTTCTTC.

J is TRBJ2-7 and V is TRBV9; 12 nucleotides align to TRBD2. Germline trimming cut 2 bases from V and 4 bases from J; bases unmatched to any gene: 7. Looked up from germline, CDR1 is SGDLS and CDR2 is YYNGEE. The CDR3 covers 16 residues. The CDR3 nucleotides are TGTGCCAGCAGCGTGGACCCTACTAGCGGGAGGTACGAGCAGTACTTC. It codes for CASSVDPTSGRYEQYF.

This chain links TRBV28 with TRBJ1-5, with D unresolved. CDR1 is MDHEN, CDR2 SYDVKM, per germline. The CDR3 length is 14 residues. V lost 6 bases and J 7 bases, leaving 16 bases between the germline ends. CDR3 DNA sequence: TGTGCCAGCAGAGCAGACGGAGGGCGGCAGCCCCAGCATTTT. Encoded protein: CASRADGGRQPQHF.

The V and J genes are TRBV6-5 and TRBJ1-2; D gene unclear. Germline CDR1 MNHEY, CDR2 SVGAGI. The CDR3 runs 16 residues. Trimming took off 0 bases at V and 1 base at J, with 12 bases between the two ends. The CDR3 bases are TGTGCCAGCAGTTACTCCCCACAACCTCTTAACTATGGCTACACCTTC. It codes for CASSYSPQPLNYGYTF.

The gene calls are TRBV7-9 and TRBJ2-7; tentatively, D is TRBD2 (6 bases). Per the germline V gene, CDR1 is SEHNR and CDR2 is FQNEAQ (reference sequence). The CDR3 totals 14 residues. V was trimmed by 3 bases and J by 1 base, leaving 10 bases between them. In nucleotides, the CDR3 is TGTGCCAGCAGCTTGGAGGGCAGGTCCTACGAGCAGTACTTC. Translating it yields CASSLEGRSYEQYF.

The V and J genes are TRBV11-3 and TRBJ2-2, with D uncertain. Germline V gene data show CDR1 as SGHNT and CDR2 as YENEEA. Trimming took off 5 bases at V and 0 bases at J, with 7 bases between the two ends. CDR3 size: 14 residues. The CDR3 nucleotides are TGTGCCAGCAGCCCTTATTCGAACACCGGGGAGCTGTTTTTT. This encodes CASSPYSNTGELFF.

The chain is built from TRBV14 and TRBJ2-7; 10 nucleotides match TRBD2. The CDR3 has 14 amino acids. Germline loops: CDR1 SGHDN, CDR2 FVKESK. The V segment lost 5 bases and the J segment 6 bases; nucleotides outside the gene matches: 7. DNA for the CDR3: TGTGCCAGCAGCACTAGCGGGACCCCTCGCGAGCAGTACTTC. Its translation is CASSTSGTPREQYF.

The chain employs TRBV5-1 and TRBJ2-3; maybe TRBD1 (6 bases). The CDR3 sequence is 15 residues long. V shed 4 bases and J shed 3 bases, with 15 bases lying between them. CDR1 and CDR2 from the germline V gene are SGHRS and YFSETQ. The CDR3 DNA is TGCGCCAGCAGCCCCGGACCCACAGGGACAGATACGCAGTATTTT. It specifies CASSPGPTGTDTQYF.

The chain is built from TRBV19 and TRBJ1-5; D is uncertain. Trimming shortened V by 4 bases and J by 1 base, and 11 bases separated the two germline ends. Germline loops: CDR1 LNHDA, CDR2 SQIVND (reference sequence). The CDR3 is 15 residues long. The CDR3 DNA reads as TGTGCCAGTAGTAGAGCTTGGCGCAGCAATCAGCCCCAGCATTTT. This translates into CASSRAWRSNQPQHF.

V and J are TRBV7-9 and TRBJ2-3, with 7 bases aligning to TRBD1. The CDR3 runs to 15 residues. Germline CDR1 reads SEHNR; CDR2 reads FQNEAQ (reference sequence). The ends lost 1 base at V and 3 bases at J; junction bases unmatched: 4. The CDR3 region has the DNA TGTGCCAGCAGCTTAGAGACAGGGAAGACAGATACGCAGTATTTT. It specifies CASSLETGKTDTQYF.

The chain couples TRBV6-1 to TRBJ2-5; tentative D call: TRBD2 (6 bases). The V end lost 6 bases, the J end lost 5 bases, and 16 bases lay between the germline ends. The CDR3 runs to 14 residues. Germline lookup yields CDR1 MNHNS and CDR2 SASEGT. The CDR3 loop reads CASRAGIAVETQYF. For the CDR3, the DNA is TGTGCCAGCAGAGCCGGGATAGCGGTTGAGACCCAGTACTTC.

The J gene is TRBJ1-5, the V gene TRBV9; the match to TRBD1 covers 7 bases. CDR3 length: 15 residues. V lost 0 bases and J lost 3; bases outside the gene matches: 3. Germline values: CDR1 SGDLS, CDR2 YYNGEE. CDR3 loop: CASSVDQGDNQPQHF. The CDR3 DNA sequence: TGTGCCAGCAGCGTAGATCAGGGGGACAATCAGCCCCAGCATTTT.

This rearrangement joins TRBV4-2 to TRBJ2-7; TRBD1 agrees at 9 bases. Trimming cost V 4 bases and J 5 bases; bases outside gene matches: 6. CDR3 size: 14 residues. The germline V gene encodes CDR1 LGHNA and CDR2 YNFKEQ. CDR3 amino acids: CASSPTGGRDEQYF. CDR3 sequence (DNA): TGTGCCAGCAGCCCGACAGGGGGGAGGGACGAGCAGTACTTC.

The rearrangement links TRBV6-5 to TRBJ2-1, with 12 bases lining up with TRBD2. CDR3 length equals 15 residues. The trim removed 0 bases at V and 8 bases at J, leaving 2 bases unmatched. Germline V lookup: CDR1 MNHEY, CDR2 SVGAGI. The CDR3 protein is CASSYSTSGSDEQFF. The CDR3 DNA follows: TGTGCCAGCAGTTACTCGACTAGCGGGAGCGATGAGCAGTTCTTC.

The chain joins TRBV19 to TRBJ1-1; no firm D call. V lost 9 bases and J lost 1, with 6 bases in between. CDR1 LNHDA and CDR2 SQIVND come from the germline V gene (reference sequence). This CDR3 comprises 11 residues. Here the CDR3 reads CASLTNTEAFF. CDR3 nucleotides: TGTGCCAGCCTTACGAACACTGAAGCTTTCTTT.

This rearrangement joins TRBV29-1 to TRBJ2-3; 11 nucleotides match TRBD2. V shed 6 bases, J shed 6 bases, and the junction held 5 bases outside the gene matches. The CDR3 sequence is 13 residues long. Germline loops: CDR1 SQVTM, CDR2 ANQGSEA. Here the CDR3 reads CSVELAGADTQYF. CDR3 in DNA: TGCAGCGTCGAACTAGCGGGAGCGGATACGCAGTATTTT.

This clone is medium-sized. This chain joins TRBV30 and TRBJ1-4, with TRBD1 matching over 7 bases. The germline gives CDR1 GTSNPN, CDR2 SVGIG (reference sequence). V lost 0 bases and J lost 3; bases outside the gene matches: 7. The length of the CDR3 is 16 residues. The CDR3 bases are TGTGCCTGGAGTGTAGACAGGGTGGTGGCTAATGAAAAACTGTTTTTT. Translation gives CAWSVDRVVANEKLFF.

V is TRBV5-4 and J is TRBJ2-7; the D gene is possibly TRBD2 (5 bases). Germline CDR1 SGHNT, CDR2 YYREEE (reference sequence). The V and J ends lost 0 bases and 7 bases respectively, with 8 bases between them. The CDR3 has 12 amino acids. The CDR3 protein is CASSLAGREQYF. The CDR3 DNA reads as TGTGCCAGCAGCTTGGCGGGGAGAGAGCAGTACTTC.

Details on this clone: A junction end diverges from the germline sequence, so it may reflect a read error. The CDR3, as DNA: TGTGCCAGCAGTCCTGACAGGGGGAGGCAAGTGACCCAGTACTTC. Its translation is CASSPDRGRQVTQYF. The genes are TRBV27 and TRBJ2-5; the match to TRBD1 covers 9 bases. Germline loops: CDR1 MNHEY, CDR2 SMNVEV (reference sequence). The CDR3 is made up of 15 amino acids.

The chain combines TRBV28 with TRBJ2-7; the D is unclear. The germline CDR1 and CDR2 sequences are MDHEN and SYDVKM. V was clipped by 6 bases and J by 3 bases, with 18 bases between them. The CDR3 covers 15 residues. The CDR3 nucleotides read TGTGCCAGCAGCCCGGTAGGGCGATATAACTACGAGCAGTACTTC. Amino acid sequence: CASSPVGRYNYEQYF.

This rearrangement joins TRBV10-2 to TRBJ2-7, with 8 positions matching TRBD2. V shed 3 bases and J 2 bases; nucleotides not matched to a gene: 9. The CDR3 contains 16 residues. Germline assignment: CDR1 WSHSY and CDR2 SAAADI. The CDR3, as DNA: TGCGCCAGCAGTGACCCGGGGACTAGGGGACCCTACGAGCAGTACTTC. It yields the protein CASSDPGTRGPYEQYF.

This chain connects TRBV4-1 to TRBJ2-5, with 7 nucleotides matching TRBD2. Germline loops: CDR1 MGHRA, CDR2 YSYEKL. Trimming at V came to 1 base and at J to 3 bases, leaving 8 bases not matched to a gene. The CDR3 contains 16 residues. The CDR3 DNA follows: TGCGCCAGCAGCCAAGGGAAAGGGACTACCAAAGAGACCCAGTACTTC. Translated: CASSQGKGTTKETQYF.

The rearrangement links TRBV19 to TRBJ2-2; 8 bases are a match to TRBD1. The length of the CDR3 is 15 residues. Germline CDR1 and CDR2: LNHDA and SQIVND (reference sequence). V dropped 6 bases and J dropped 5; count of bases not matched to a gene: 8. CDR3 DNA: TGTGCCAGTAGCCTCCGGGACAGGCGGACCGGGGAGCTGTTTTTT. This encodes CASSLRDRRTGELFF.

V usage is TRBV11-2 and J usage is TRBJ2-5; D might be TRBD1 (6 bases). The CDR3 runs to 15 residues. Germline loops: CDR1 SGHAT, CDR2 FQNNGV. V gave up 3 bases and J gave up 1 base, with 12 bases separating them. The CDR3 spells CASSFYRAPQETQYF. DNA for the CDR3: TGTGCCAGCAGCTTCTACAGGGCTCCCCAAGAGACCCAGTACTTC.

The genes are TRBV28 and TRBJ1-5, with D tentatively TRBD1 (5 bases). Trimming cost V 6 bases and J 6 bases, with 9 bases left between them. Germline assignment: CDR1 MDHEN and CDR2 SYDVKM. This CDR3 is 12 amino acids long. CDR3 DNA: TGTGCCAGCAGGTTGGGGCGTCAGCCCCAGCATTTT. Its protein product is CASRLGRQPQHF.

This clone has just a few counts. The rearrangement joins TRBV7-9 to TRBJ2-3; 12 nucleotides match TRBD2. J gave up 0 bases and V 5 bases, and 9 bases lay outside the gene matches. The germline V gene encodes CDR1 SEHNR and CDR2 FQNEAQ (reference sequence). This CDR3 has 18 residues. DNA for the CDR3: TGTGCCAGCAGCCGACTAGCGGGAGCTGGGACTAGCACAGATACGCAGTATTTT. Translation: CASSRLAGAGTSTDTQYF.

The chain combines TRBV18 with TRBJ1-4; no definite D call. CDR3 length: 16 amino acids. Germline CDR1 and CDR2: KGHSH and LQKENI. The V end was cut by 1 base, the J end by 5 bases, with 14 bases between. CDR3 nucleotides: TGTGCCAGCTCACCACGGCTGTCCGATACAAATGAAAAACTGTTTTTT. Protein sequence: CASSPRLSDTNEKLFF.

The V and J genes are TRBV5-4 and TRBJ1-1; D is unclear. The CDR3 is 13 residues long. Trimming took 0 bases from V and 1 from J, leaving 4 bases between them. From germline, CDR1 is SGHNT and CDR2 YYREEE (reference sequence). DNA for the CDR3: TGTGCCAGCAGCTTGGACAGGAACACTGAAGCTTTCTTT. Its translation: CASSLDRNTEAFF.

The chain links TRBV7-2 to TRBJ2-2, with D possibly TRBD2 on 6 matching bases. The CDR3 has 13 amino acids. CDR1 is SGHTA, CDR2 FQGNSA, per germline. The V and J ends lost 4 bases and 7 bases respectively, with 10 bases between them. The CDR3 reads CASSSMRGGELFF. The CDR3 DNA reads as TGTGCCAGCAGCTCCATGCGGGGCGGGGAGCTGTTTTTT.

In this sample, this clone turned up once. The chain carries TRBV13 and TRBJ2-7, with TRBD2 matching 10 bases. Germline CDR1 reads PRHDT; CDR2 reads FYEKMQ (reference sequence). The CDR3 contains 17 residues. J gave up 5 bases and V 0 bases, and 10 bases lay outside the gene matches. The CDR3 bases are TGTGCCAGCAGCTTAGGGGGGCTAGCGGGAGTGAGGGACGAGCAGTACTTC. Its translation: CASSLGGLAGVRDEQYF.

The chain links TRBV5-1 to TRBJ2-1, with TRBD2 matching over 7 bases. Germline trimming cut 0 bases from V and 9 bases from J; bases unmatched to any gene: 9. CDR1 and CDR2 (germline): SGHRS, YFSETQ. The CDR3 has 15 amino acids. CDR3 residues: CASSLGFTGGGEQFF. Here the CDR3 DNA reads TGCGCCAGCAGCTTGGGATTTACGGGAGGAGGTGAGCAGTTCTTC.

This rearrangement joins TRBV19 to TRBJ1-2, with 9 bases lining up with TRBD1. There are 17 residues in the CDR3. J gave up 2 bases and V 8 bases, and 15 bases lay outside the gene matches. The V gene's germline CDR1 is LNHDA and CDR2 SQIVND (reference sequence). The CDR3 DNA reads TGTGCCAGTGTCGGGTGGGACAGGGAAGGGAAAAACTATGGCTACACCTTC. It is translated as CASVGWDREGKNYGYTF.